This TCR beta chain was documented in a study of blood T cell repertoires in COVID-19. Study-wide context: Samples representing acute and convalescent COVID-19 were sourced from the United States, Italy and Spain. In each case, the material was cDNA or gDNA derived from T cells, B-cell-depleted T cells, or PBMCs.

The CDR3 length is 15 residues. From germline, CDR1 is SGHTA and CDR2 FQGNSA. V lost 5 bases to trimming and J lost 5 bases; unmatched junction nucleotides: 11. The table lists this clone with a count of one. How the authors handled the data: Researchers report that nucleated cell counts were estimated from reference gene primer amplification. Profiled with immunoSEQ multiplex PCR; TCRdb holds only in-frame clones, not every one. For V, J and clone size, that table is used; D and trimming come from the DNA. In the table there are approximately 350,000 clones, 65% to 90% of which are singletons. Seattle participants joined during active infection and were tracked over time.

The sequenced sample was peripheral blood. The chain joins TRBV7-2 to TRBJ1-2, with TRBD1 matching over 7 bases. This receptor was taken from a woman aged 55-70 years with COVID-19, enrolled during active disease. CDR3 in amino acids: CASSDRTGSGYGYTF. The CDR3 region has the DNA TGTGCCAGCAGCGACAGGACAGGCTCCGGTTATGGCTACACCTTC.